This note documents a single T cell receptor (beta chain) sequence. Its specific antigen is unknown. No much larger clonotype is one base removed from it; base qualities were not supplied. To sequence the TCRbeta CDR3 region, genomic DNA was isolated from the sorted cells. TCRbeta CDR3 regions were sequenced using the immunoSEQ Assay. What TCRdb holds here is the immuneACCESS table cut down to in-frame rearrangements. Part of the clones is not present; checked against another copy, under half of the missing clones reflect an unresolved V gene, and the others are unexplained. The sample includes over 65,000 clones, with 92% observed a single time. The ten biggest clones cover around 0.53% of the sample. CDR1 and CDR2 are drawn from the germline V gene: SGHRS, YFSETQ. From its cysteine to its phenylalanine, the CDR3 spans 17 amino acids. Just the 51-base CDR3 DNA is kept, in frame starting at base 1. Trimming at the junction amounts to 0 bases on V and 4 bases on J, and the germline ends lie 17 bases apart.

Patients with autoimmune disease history or receiving systemic immunosuppression were excluded from the trial. Peripheral blood for TCR sequencing was collected from all dose cohorts at baseline, on cycle 4 day 1, and on cycle 7 day 1. Samples came from an open-label, multicenter, first-in-human phase I dose-escalation trial of ivuxolimab. Adults with locally advanced or metastatic melanoma, renal cell, hepatocellular, or head and neck squamous cell carcinoma were enrolled in the trial. Before TCR sequencing, CD4+ T cells and CD8+ T cells were sorted from peripheral blood as separate populations. This specimen comes from a study of OX40 agonist ivuxolimab in advanced cancers. Study-level background: The costimulatory receptor OX40 (CD134) was targeted by ivuxolimab, a fully human IgG2 agonistic monoclonal antibody. The dose-escalation cohort was almost 85% male with a mean age of about 60 years, ranging from 23 to 79. Peripheral TCRbeta sequencing aimed to test whether ivuxolimab altered TCR sequence diversity and caused clonal T-cell expansion. Among the 50 to 55 dose-escalation patients, around 20 had hepatocellular carcinoma, roughly 15 melanoma, 9 renal cell carcinoma and 9 head and neck cancer. Partial responses occurred in three dose-escalation patients, of whom one had hepatocellular carcinoma and two had cutaneous melanoma. The paper describes the monotherapy dose-escalation part (N of about 52 patients) of the phase I trial of ivuxolimab. Prior anti-PD-1, anti-PD-L1 or anti-CTLA-4 therapy was permitted, and 30% to 45% of dose-escalation patients had received checkpoint inhibitors. Intravenous ivuxolimab was administered to patients every 2 weeks at six dose levels: 0.01, 0.1, 0.3, 1.5, 3 and 10 mg/kg. The paper's findings and limits, for the study overall: After ivuxolimab, expanded clones were on average more numerous among CD8+ T cells than among CD4+ T cells. Partial responders in the 0.1-3.0 mg/kg groups had among the lowest normalized peripheral clonal expansion, especially among CD8+ T cells. Which antigens the clonally expanded peripheral T cells were specific for was not determined. Clonal expansion of both CD4+ and CD8+ blood T cells was observed from baseline to week 6 at doses 0.1 to 3.0 mg/kg. Low levels of normalized T-cell clonal expansion were also shown by some nonresponding patients.

This clonotype was obtained from an adult with an advanced solid tumor such as melanoma, head and neck, liver or kidney cancer. This sequence uses TRBV5-1 and TRBJ2-1, with the D call perhaps TRBD1 or TRBD2, each one matching 5 bases. The source was CD4+ or CD8+ T cells sorted from blood, collected in a trial of the OX40 agonist ivuxolimab. The CDR3 reads CASSLGGTILSYNEQFF. The nucleotide sequence reads as follows: TGCGCCAGCAGCTTGGGTGGGACGATCCTTTCTTACAATGAGCAGTTCTTC.